The clone carrying this T cell receptor (beta chain) has a handful of counts. What it binds is not known. This CDR3 contains 12 residues. Trimming shortened V by 5 bases and J by 9 bases, and 13 bases separated the two germline ends. This sample was taken from a study of T cell repertoires in cytomegalovirus infection. Turning to the study itself: CMV epitopes that were recently identified and HLA-C-restricted were used alongside well-studied HLA-B-restricted ones. Indicated by public TCR beta signatures were CMV infection and matching HLA type.

Findings and limits, study-wide: Across the ex vivo response, the dominant clonotypes were HLA-C-restricted CMV-specific TCR beta clonotypes. Carriers of CMV and the relevant HLA type were discriminated by public TCR beta frequency.

TCRdb itself ran the reads through MiXCR, one entry per CDR3 protein. This sample yields about 160,000 distinct CDR3 sequences, of which less than 25% are seen a single time; roughly 25% belongs to the top ten. The specimen was CD8+ T cells from cultured PBMCs, collected from culture after CMV antigen stimulation. This clonotype was sampled from a human donor in good health (CMV status not recorded). Some clones in this sample may be carry-over from other donors' samples. The chain couples TRBV12-3 or TRBV12-4 to TRBJ2-5; no clear D. The CDR3 DNA follows: TGTGCCAGCAGTCCGGACGGCTCGTCCCAGTACTTC. It specifies CASSPDGSSQYF.